Listed below are T cell receptor beta chains from one sample, sequenced in a study of shared clonotypes between healthy human individuals. The data were produced by immunoSEQ multiplex PCR, yet TCRdb's version contains in-frame clones alone and is incomplete. The sample consists of over 2 million clones, around 90% of them appearing once. Sequenced: naive CD4+ T cells from PBMCs. The source of these receptors is a man in his late teens or twenties in good health. Some clones in this sample may be carry-over from other donors' samples. Both conserved end residues are part of each CDR3.

v_gene: TRBV7-2
j_gene: TRBJ2-5
CDR3aa: CASSLAGLAGEETQYF

v_gene: TRBV6-6
j_gene: TRBJ2-2
CDR3aa: CASSYSGTSGTGELFF

v_gene: TRBV10-1
j_gene: TRBJ1-2
CDR3aa: CASSESGVGYTF

v_gene: TRBV5-6
j_gene: TRBJ2-7
CDR3aa: CASSFPQFYEQYF

v_gene: TRBV6-4
j_gene: TRBJ1-5
CDR3aa: CASSLESNQPQHF

v_gene: TRBV15
j_gene: TRBJ1-3
CDR3aa: CATSRRTYAGNTIYF

v_gene: TRBV6-1
j_gene: TRBJ2-3
CDR3aa: CASRTETRPDTQYF

v_gene: TRBV6-6
j_gene: TRBJ2-1
CDR3aa: CASTTPAGSYEQFF

v_gene: TRBV5-1
j_gene: TRBJ2-3
CDR3aa: CASSLSGTGTDTQYF

v_gene: TRBV28
j_gene: TRBJ1-2
CDR3aa: CASSPRGADYGYTF

v_gene: TRBV15
j_gene: TRBJ1-5
CDR3aa: CATNRRNQPQHF

v_gene: TRBV13
j_gene: TRBJ2-6
CDR3aa: CASSLAGVLISGANVLTF

v_gene: TRBV6-6
j_gene: TRBJ1-4
CDR3aa: CASSSGVRNEKLFF

v_gene: TRBV11-2
j_gene: TRBJ2-5
CDR3aa: CASSSLAGGTSETQYF

v_gene: TRBV5-1
j_gene: TRBJ2-2
CDR3aa: CASSKDRGRAGELFF

v_gene: TRBV30
j_gene: TRBJ1-5
CDR3aa: CAWSSDRGGQPQHF